These 14 T cell receptor beta chains originate from one sample sequenced in a study of cytomegalovirus exposure and HLA in healthy donors. Primers included in the PCR were 60 Vbeta and 13 Jbeta primers. Using immunoSEQ multiplex PCR, the repertoire was profiled, and TCRdb retains in-frame clones only, with some absent. Seen here are approximately 160,000 clones, almost 80% observed once, and the top ten hold about 9.7%. Specimen: PBMCs. These receptors all come from a young man in good health and CMV-seropositive.

The chain joins TRBV7-3 to TRBJ2-7; 7 bases line up with TRBD2. V was clipped by 2 bases and J by 7 bases; unmatched bases: 11. Per the germline V gene, CDR1 is SGHTA and CDR2 is FQGTGA. The CDR3 covers 15 residues. In DNA form, the CDR3 reads TGTGCCAGCAGCTTATCTGGGGGGGGATCGGGAGAGCAGTACTTC. Translation: CASSLSGGGSGEQYF.

The CDR3 DNA is TGCGCCAGCAGCCCAACGACAGTAAGCCGGGAGCTGTTTTTT. Protein: CASSPTTVSRELFF. The chain combines TRBV5-1 with TRBJ2-2; tentatively, D is TRBD1 (5 bases). Looked up from germline, CDR1 is SGHRS and CDR2 is YFSETQ. The CDR3 runs 14 residues. V was trimmed by 4 bases and J by 9 bases, leaving 16 bases between them.

V is TRBV28 and J is TRBJ1-1, with unresolved D. Germline CDR1 MDHEN, CDR2 SYDVKM. CDR3 length equals 11 residues. Trimming left V 3 bases short and J 8 bases short, with 7 bases between. CDR3: CASSFGREAFF. The CDR3 DNA sequence: TGTGCCAGCAGTTTCGGGAGGGAAGCTTTCTTT.

This sequence joins TRBV18 and TRBJ1-2, with a possible D match to TRBD1 (5 bases). The germline CDR1 and CDR2 sequences are KGHSH and LQKENI. The length of the CDR3 is 11 residues. V shed 3 bases and J shed 7 bases, with 6 bases lying between them. The CDR3 protein is CASSPGGGYTF. CDR3 DNA: TGTGCCAGCTCACCGGGGGGTGGCTACACCTTC.

This chain links TRBV9 with TRBJ1-4; 8 nucleotides line up with TRBD1. There are 15 residues in the CDR3. V was pared by 6 bases and J by 8 bases, with 12 bases of the junction left unmatched. Germline V lookup: CDR1 SGDLS, CDR2 YYNGEE. Written as DNA, the CDR3 is TGTGCCAGCAACCCATCCGGGACAGGCATGGAAAAACTGTTTTTT. This sequence encodes CASNPSGTGMEKLFF.

The J gene is TRBJ1-2, the V gene TRBV29-1, with TRBD1 identical over 9 bases. Germline V gives CDR1 SQVTM, CDR2 ANQGSEA. Trimming at V came to 6 bases and at J to 3 bases, leaving 5 bases not matched to a gene. The CDR3 has 13 amino acids. CDR3 nucleotides: TGCAGCGTGGGGGACAGGGTGGACTATGGCTACACCTTC. This codes for CSVGDRVDYGYTF.

The genes are TRBV2 and TRBJ2-7; the D is unclear. This CDR3 region has 16 residues. The germline V gene encodes CDR1 SNHLY and CDR2 FYNNEI. The V gene lost 1 base and the J gene lost 0 bases, with 13 bases spanning the gap. The CDR3 protein is CASSEERSPSSYEQYF. CDR3 nucleotide sequence: TGTGCCAGCAGTGAAGAGCGTAGCCCAAGCTCCTACGAGCAGTACTTC. The entire variable domain, with the rest obtained from reference TRBV2 and TRBJ2-7, is as follows: EPEVTQTPSHQVTQMGQEVILRCVPISNHLYFYWYRQILGQKVEFLVSFYNNEISEKSEIFDDQFSVERPDGSNFTLKIRSTKLEDSAMYFCASSEERSPSSYEQYFGPGTRLTVT.

This rearrangement joins TRBV19 to TRBJ2-6; TRBD1 matches at 9 bases. Germline V gene lookup returns CDR1 LNHDA and CDR2 SQIVND (reference sequence). CDR3 size: 15 residues. The trim removed 6 bases at V and 3 bases at J, leaving 3 bases unmatched. CDR3: CASSDRGYGANVLTF. CDR3 nucleotide sequence: TGTGCCAGTAGCGACAGGGGGTATGGGGCCAACGTCCTGACTTTC.

This chain connects TRBV19 to TRBJ1-1, with D maybe TRBD1 (5 bases). CDR1 and CDR2 from the germline V gene are LNHDA and SQIVND (reference sequence). The CDR3 length is 12 residues. V was clipped by 5 bases and J by 1 base, with 5 bases between them. In nucleotides, the CDR3 is TGTGCCAGTAGTGGACAGAACACTGAAGCTTTCTTT. It translates to CASSGQNTEAFF.

The chain links TRBV29-1 to TRBJ2-5; 7 nucleotides line up with TRBD1. CDR1 SQVTM and CDR2 ANQGSEA come from the germline V gene. V dropped 5 bases and J dropped 9; count of bases not matched to a gene: 18. This CDR3 is built from 15 residues. CDR3 in amino acids: CSVHPSETPTGAQYF. DNA of the CDR3: TGCAGCGTTCACCCTTCCGAGACTCCTACAGGGGCCCAGTACTTC.

V is TRBV5-6 and J is TRBJ2-7; TRBD1 might be the D (5 bases). CDR1 and CDR2 from the germline V gene are SGHDT and YYEEEE. V gave up 5 bases and J gave up 7 bases, with 16 bases separating them. The CDR3 is made up of 13 amino acids. CDR3 DNA: TGTGCCAGCAGTTCTGAAGGGGTATGGGAGCAGTACTTC. Protein: CASSSEGVWEQYF.

The rearrangement links TRBV30 to TRBJ2-1; D perhaps matches TRBD2 (5 bases). The CDR3 runs to 15 residues. Germline V lookup: CDR1 GTSNPN, CDR2 SVGIG (reference sequence). Trimming cost V 0 bases and J 0 bases, with 9 bases left between them. In DNA form, the CDR3 reads TGTGCCTGGAGTGTACTAGAGGGCTCCTACAATGAGCAGTTCTTC. Its translation: CAWSVLEGSYNEQFF. Full variable domain (remainder filled in from reference TRBV30 and TRBJ2-1): SQTIHQWPATLVQPVGSPLSLECTVEGTSNPNLYWYRQAAGRGLQLLFYSVGIGQISSEVPQNLSASRPQDRQFILSSKKLLLSDSGFYLCAWSVLEGSYNEQFFGPGTRLTVL.

This clone was seen only a few times. V is TRBV19 and J is TRBJ2-6, with D possibly matching TRBD2 (6 bases). This CDR3 spans 14 amino acids. Germline CDR1 reads LNHDA; CDR2 reads SQIVND (reference sequence). Trimming took 11 bases from V and 2 from J, leaving 13 bases between them. In nucleotides, the CDR3 is TGTGCCTCGGAGGGTTGGGCTGGGGCCAACGTCCTGACTTTC. Amino acid sequence: CASEGWAGANVLTF.

This chain joins TRBV5-6 and TRBJ2-3; tentative D call: TRBD2 (6 bases). This CDR3 has 14 residues. Trimming cost V 3 bases and J 1 base, with 9 bases left between them. Germline V lookup: CDR1 SGHDT, CDR2 YYEEEE. In nucleotides, the CDR3 is TGTGCCAGCAGCTACGGGAGCGGCACAGATACGCAGTATTTT. It codes for CASSYGSGTDTQYF. Drawing the rest from reference TRBV5-6 and TRBJ2-3, the complete variable domain is DAGVTQSPTHLIKTRGQQVTLRCSPKSGHDTVSWYQQALGQGPQFIFQYYEEEERQRGNFPDRFSGHQFPNYSSELNVNALLLGDSALYLCASSYGSGTDTQYFGPGTRLTVL.